The 26 T cell receptor beta chains below all came from one sample that was sequenced in a study of CD4+ T cells in melanoma. TCRdb's table, derived via immunoSEQ multiplex PCR, lists solely in-frame clones and lacks some. The profile covers roughly 60,000 clones, with approximately 74% appearing a single time and around 4.8% taken by the ten largest. The sample was tumor tissue. All receptors derive from a human donor with melanoma.

This clone was picked up many times. This rearrangement joins TRBV14 to TRBJ2-7, with D hard to call. The CDR3 spans 11 residues. In germline, CDR1 is SGHDN, CDR2 FVKESK. V gave up 1 base and J gave up 7 bases, with 5 bases separating them. CDR3 DNA sequence: TGTGCCAGCAGCCAAGCGTATGAGCAGTACTTC. Protein sequence: CASSQAYEQYF.

The rearrangement uses TRBV2 and TRBJ2-5, with no clear D. Trimming left V 5 bases short and J 1 base short, with 11 bases between. The CDR3 runs 14 residues. Germline V lookup: CDR1 SNHLY, CDR2 FYNNEI. In nucleotides, the CDR3 is TGTGCCAGCAGTAGGCGTTCCAGCCAAGAGACCCAGTACTTC. This translates into CASSRRSSQETQYF.

This chain uses TRBV4-1 with TRBJ2-1; 10 bases align to TRBD2. J lost 7 bases, V lost 3 bases, and 6 bases had no gene match. Germline V CDR1 and CDR2: MGHRA, YSYEKL. The CDR3 covers 15 residues. The CDR3 protein is CASSHTAGGENEQFF. The CDR3 nucleotides are TGCGCCAGCAGCCACACAGCGGGGGGGGAAAATGAGCAGTTCTTC.

The chain has TRBV21-1 and TRBJ2-7; the D call of TRBD1 is as the table states it, not checked on the DNA. TRBV21-1 is deemed a pseudogene. The CDR3 has 15 amino acids. Here the CDR3 reads CASSKVLWTAHEQYF. As DNA, the CDR3 is TGTGCCAGCAGCAAAGTGTTGTGGACAGCCCACGAGCAGTACTTC.

The chain links TRBV5-6 to TRBJ1-5; D is unresolved. Germline V gene lookup returns CDR1 SGHDT and CDR2 YYEEEE. Deletions cut 0 bases from V and 0 bases from J, with 4 bases between. This CDR3 has 14 amino acids. Here the CDR3 reads CASSLGYSNQPQHF. The CDR3 bases are TGTGCCAGCAGCTTGGGGTATAGCAATCAGCCCCAGCATTTT.

The chain employs TRBV5-1 and TRBJ1-2; 8 nucleotides align to TRBD1. Germline V CDR1 and CDR2: SGHRS, YFSETQ. The trim removed 1 base at V and 3 bases at J, leaving 5 bases unmatched. This CDR3 region has 15 residues. The CDR3 DNA sequence: TGCGCCAGCAGCTTGTGGCCGGGACAGGACTATGGCTACACCTTC. This codes for CASSLWPGQDYGYTF.

This clone was seen only once. The chain carries TRBV19 and TRBJ2-7; no clear D gene. Germline CDR1 and CDR2: LNHDA and SQIVND (reference sequence). The germline V and J ends were trimmed by 2 bases and 3 bases, with 14 bases remaining between them. The CDR3 is made up of 15 amino acids. Here the CDR3 reads CASSISDTLNYEQYF. CDR3 nucleotides: TGTGCCAGTAGTATATCTGACACCCTCAACTACGAGCAGTACTTC.

The chain has TRBV19 and TRBJ1-1; a weak D match, TRBD1 (5 bases). CDR3 length: 14 amino acids. Germline CDR1 is LNHDA and CDR2 is SQIVND (reference sequence). Trimming took 1 base from V and 4 from J, leaving 10 bases between them. The CDR3 DNA sequence: TGTGCCAGTAGTATAGGAGCAGGGCGCACTGAAGCTTTCTTT. Translated, it gives CASSIGAGRTEAFF.

The chain employs TRBV10-3 and TRBJ1-1; D is perhaps TRBD1 (6 bases). The CDR3 is 13 residues long. The V end lost 10 bases, the J end lost 0 bases, and 12 bases lay between the germline ends. Germline CDR1 reads ENHRY; CDR2 reads SYGVKD. In nucleotides, the CDR3 is TGTGCCACCCACCAGGGGATGAACACTGAAGCTTTCTTT. Protein product: CATHQGMNTEAFF.

In this sample, this clone turned up many times. The chain recombines TRBV29-1 with TRBJ1-5; the match to TRBD1 covers 8 bases. Trimming removed 6 bases from V and 16 bases from J; junction bases left unmatched: 8. The CDR3 sequence is 10 residues long. From germline, CDR1 is SQVTM and CDR2 ANQGSEA. This CDR3 is CSVDRTGRHF. The CDR3 coding sequence is TGCAGCGTGGACAGGACAGGGCGCCATTTT. Filled out from reference TRBV29-1 and TRBJ1-5, the complete variable domain reads SAVISQKPSRDICQRGTSLTIQCQVDSQVTMMFWYRQQPGQSLTLIATANQGSEATYESGFVIDKFPISRPNLTFSTLTVSNMSPEDSSIYLCSVDRTGRHFGDGTRLSIL.

The chain combines TRBV28 with TRBJ2-5, with D perhaps matching TRBD1 (7 bases). Germline loops: CDR1 MDHEN, CDR2 SYDVKM. Between the trimmed V and J ends, which lost 6 bases and 5 bases, there was a span of 13 bases. The CDR3 runs to 13 residues. CDR3 coding DNA: TGTGCCAGCAGAATCGCAGGGGGGGAGACCCAGTACTTC. It is translated as CASRIAGGETQYF.

This sequence joins TRBV6-6 and TRBJ2-7, with D perhaps TRBD1 (6 bases). CDR1 and CDR2 from the germline V gene are MNHNY and SVGAGI (reference sequence). The CDR3 spans 15 residues. V gave up 5 bases and J gave up 0 bases, with 14 bases separating them. CDR3 residues: CASSQGTSSSYEQYF. The CDR3 DNA is TGTGCCAGCAGTCAGGGGACGTCGAGCTCCTACGAGCAGTACTTC.

The rearrangement joins TRBV7-9 to TRBJ2-5, with D possibly TRBD2 on 6 matching bases. The CDR3 totals 17 residues. Germline values: CDR1 SEHNR, CDR2 FQNEAQ (reference sequence). Deletions cut 2 bases from V and 4 bases from J, with 20 bases between. CDR3 sequence: CASSLRTGRGIVETQYF. The CDR3 DNA is TGTGCCAGCAGCTTACGAACGGGGCGGGGAATAGTAGAGACCCAGTACTTC.

This clone appeared a single time. The CDR3 region has the DNA TGTGCCAGCAGCTTATCTCCCGGGAACGAACATGGCTACACCTTC. Protein product: CASSLSPGNEHGYTF. The rearrangement uses TRBV11-1 and TRBJ1-2; no clear D gene. This CDR3 region has 15 residues. Germline V lookup: CDR1 SGHAT, CDR2 FQDESV (reference sequence). V lost 2 bases and J lost 6, with 16 bases in between. The full variable domain, rest sourced from reference TRBV11-1 and TRBJ1-2, is EAEVAQSPRYKITEKSQAVAFWCDPISGHATLYWYRQILGQGPELLVQFQDESVVDDSQLPKDRFSAERLKGVDSTLKIQPAELGDSAMYLCASSLSPGNEHGYTFGSGTRLTVV.

The gene calls are TRBV10-3 and TRBJ1-6; 8 positions match TRBD1. Germline V lookup: CDR1 ENHRY, CDR2 SYGVKD. J gave up 7 bases and V 2 bases, and 4 bases lay outside the gene matches. The length of the CDR3 is 15 residues. The CDR3 coding sequence is TGTGCCATCAGTGAGACAGGGGGAAGCAATTCACCCCTCCACTTT. Its protein is CAISETGGSNSPLHF.

The CDR3 bases are TGTGCCAGCAGCCCATCCGTAAAACTGTTTTTT. It codes for CASSPSVKLFF. This chain connects TRBV7-9 to TRBJ1-4; D uncertain. The V end lost 5 bases, the J end lost 10 bases, and 8 bases lay between the germline ends. The CDR3 runs to 11 residues. Per germline, CDR1 SEHNR and CDR2 FQNEAQ (reference sequence).

This sequence joins TRBV28 and TRBJ2-4; 9 bases agree with TRBD2. The CDR3 contains 15 residues. Germline values: CDR1 MDHEN, CDR2 SYDVKM. V lost 5 bases to trimming and J lost 3 bases; unmatched junction nucleotides: 5. CDR3 loop: CASSQQAGGKNIQYF. The CDR3 coding sequence is TGTGCCAGCAGTCAACAAGCGGGGGGCAAAAACATTCAGTACTTC.

This clone was observed a few times. The J gene is TRBJ2-1, the V gene TRBV5-1; D not certain. From germline, CDR1 is SGHRS and CDR2 YFSETQ. V lost 0 bases, J lost 7 bases, and 2 bases lay in between. The CDR3 covers 11 residues. The CDR3 DNA follows: TGCGCCAGCAGCTTGGGAAATGAGCAGTTCTTC. This codes for CASSLGNEQFF.

The rearrangement links TRBV2 to TRBJ1-2; the D is unclear. The germline V gene encodes CDR1 SNHLY and CDR2 FYNNEI. The V end was cut by 4 bases, the J end by 6 bases, with 12 bases between. CDR3 length: 13 residues. The CDR3 DNA reads TGTGCCAGCAGTGTACGCCAAGTCAATGGCTACACCTTC. It codes for CASSVRQVNGYTF.

This clone occurred a few times. The rearrangement joins TRBV20-1 to TRBJ1-1; unclear D gene. V was cut by 1 base and J by 5 bases, with 5 bases left in between. The V gene's germline CDR1 is DFQATT and CDR2 SNEGSKA (reference sequence). The CDR3 length is 11 residues. The CDR3, as DNA: TGCAGTGCTAGAGGCAGTACTGAAGCTTTCTTT. This sequence encodes CSARGSTEAFF.

This sequence joins TRBV7-9 and TRBJ1-2; D might be TRBD1 (5 bases). Germline V CDR1 and CDR2: SEHNR, FQNEAQ (reference sequence). V was cut by 4 bases and J by 4 bases, with 19 bases left in between. The CDR3 consists of 16 residues. The CDR3 spells CASSSLATGRGYGYTF. DNA of the CDR3: TGTGCCAGCAGCTCCCTCGCCACGGGACGGGGCTATGGCTACACCTTC.

The chain links TRBV18 to TRBJ1-1; D unclear. V lost 2 bases to trimming and J lost 5 bases, with 15 bases between them. The CDR3 is 15 amino acids. Germline V gene sequence: CDR1 KGHSH, CDR2 LQKENI. CDR3 sequence: CASSPILDRRTEAFF. CDR3 coding DNA: TGTGCCAGCTCACCAATTCTTGATAGAAGGACTGAAGCTTTCTTT.

The V call is TRBV9, the J call TRBJ1-6, with D tentatively TRBD1 (5 bases). V lost 5 bases and J lost 9, with 15 bases in between. From germline, CDR1 is SGDLS and CDR2 YYNGEE. The CDR3 totals 14 residues. The CDR3 DNA reads TGTGCCAGCAGTCCACGGGACCTTTTTTCACCCCTCCACTTT. Its protein product is CASSPRDLFSPLHF.

There are many counts of this clone. The chain links TRBV10-3 to TRBJ1-1; D is unclear. This CDR3 contains 17 residues. Germline V gives CDR1 ENHRY, CDR2 SYGVKD. V lost 2 bases, J lost 7 bases, and 23 bases lay in between. The CDR3 DNA reads as TGTGCCATCAGTGAGGAGTCAGGTTTGTCGGTTGGGTTTGAAGCTTTCTTT. Its protein product is CAISEESGLSVGFEAFF.

This chain uses TRBV30 with TRBJ1-2; unclear D gene. Germline V gene sequence: CDR1 GTSNPN, CDR2 SVGIG (reference sequence). V was trimmed by 3 bases and J by 4 bases, leaving 9 bases between them. The CDR3 consists of 12 residues. The CDR3 region is CAWSSWSYGYTF. CDR3 nucleotides: TGTGCCTGGAGCTCGTGGAGCTATGGCTACACCTTC.

This clone is termed medium-sized (0.01 to 0.1%). The chain employs TRBV5-6 and TRBJ2-1, with D perhaps matching TRBD2 (6 bases). The V end was cut by 0 bases, the J end by 2 bases, with 9 bases between. The CDR3 has 15 amino acids. CDR1 and CDR2 (germline): SGHDT, YYEEEE. CDR3 nucleotide sequence: TGTGCCAGCAGCTTGGGTGGGGGGACCTACAATGAGCAGTTCTTC. Protein product: CASSLGGGTYNEQFF.